What follows are 24 T cell receptor beta chains derived from one specimen sequenced in a study of OX40 agonist ivuxolimab in advanced cancers. Clones were read by immunoSEQ multiplex PCR, and TCRdb kept only the in-frame ones, dropping some. The sample carries some 45,000 clones, around 85% recorded once. The source was CD4+ or CD8+ T cells sorted from blood, collected in a trial of the OX40 agonist ivuxolimab. Receptors were obtained from an adult with an advanced solid tumor such as melanoma, head and neck, liver or kidney cancer.

V usage is TRBV5-4 and J usage is TRBJ2-5; D uncertain. Trimming took 2 bases from V and 5 from J, leaving 7 bases between them. CDR3 size: 12 residues. Germline CDR1 and CDR2: SGHNT and YYREEE (reference sequence). CDR3 loop: CASSFGVETQYF. The DNA for the CDR3 is TGTGCCAGCAGCTTTGGCGTGGAGACCCAGTACTTC.

The V and J genes are TRBV7-3 and TRBJ1-1, with D perhaps TRBD1 (6 bases). V lost 3 bases, J lost 4 bases, and 9 bases lay in between. The CDR3 is 13 residues long. Germline V gene sequence: CDR1 SGHTA, CDR2 FQGTGA. The CDR3 bases are TGTGCCAGCAGCTTCGTAGGGGGCACTGAAGCTTTCTTT. It is translated as CASSFVGGTEAFF.

The V and J genes are TRBV7-9 and TRBJ2-5; perhaps TRBD1 as D (6 bases). There are 17 residues in the CDR3. CDR1 and CDR2 from the germline V gene are SEHNR and FQNEAQ (reference sequence). V was trimmed by 5 bases and J by 1 base, leaving 20 bases between them. The DNA of the CDR3 is TGTGCCAGCAGCGACAACAGGGAGCCGGAGTTCCAAGAGACCCAGTACTTC. It specifies CASSDNREPEFQETQYF.

This chain links TRBV9 with TRBJ2-1, with 9 bases aligning to TRBD1. CDR3 length: 16 residues. The germline CDR1 and CDR2 sequences are SGDLS and YYNGEE. Trimming took 2 bases from V and 7 from J; bases not matched to a gene: 10. CDR3 amino acids: CASSVRRDRETNEQFF. The CDR3 DNA follows: TGTGCCAGCAGCGTTCGACGGGACAGGGAGACGAATGAGCAGTTCTTC.

The rearrangement joins TRBV19 to TRBJ1-5; possible D gene TRBD1, 5 bases. The V end was cut by 5 bases, the J end by 5 bases, with 22 bases between. Germline V gene data show CDR1 as LNHDA and CDR2 as SQIVND (reference sequence). This CDR3 spans 17 amino acids. CDR3 in amino acids: CASSGSVIREPYQPQHF. The CDR3 nucleotides read TGTGCCAGTAGTGGCAGTGTAATCAGGGAACCCTATCAGCCCCAGCATTTT.

V usage is TRBV27 and J usage is TRBJ1-2, with 9 nucleotides matching TRBD1. Germline V gene sequence: CDR1 MNHEY, CDR2 SMNVEV (reference sequence). The CDR3 is made up of 18 amino acids. Germline trimming cut 1 base from V and 0 bases from J; bases unmatched to any gene: 9. DNA of the CDR3: TGTGCCAGCAGTTTATATGGGACAGGGAGCCCAACTAACTATGGCTACACCTTC. Its translation: CASSLYGTGSPTNYGYTF.

This clone was counted once. The chain has TRBV14 and TRBJ2-1; D possibly uses TRBD1 or TRBD2 (5 bases each). Germline V gives CDR1 SGHDN, CDR2 FVKESK. This CDR3 is built from 15 residues. V was cut by 0 bases and J by 9 bases, with 15 bases left in between. The CDR3 bases are TGTGCCAGCAGCCAAGATGGGACCCCCGGCGGTGAGCAGTTCTTC. It specifies CASSQDGTPGGEQFF.

By share, this clone ranks as medium-sized. The chain joins TRBV6-1 to TRBJ1-1; D remains unclear. Germline V gene data show CDR1 as MNHNS and CDR2 as SASEGT. Trimming stripped 4 bases from V and 3 bases from J, with 9 bases between. This CDR3 has 13 residues. The CDR3 sequence is CASSAGAHTEAFF. Written as DNA, the CDR3 is TGTGCCAGCAGTGCCGGAGCCCACACTGAAGCTTTCTTT.

This chain connects TRBV6-1 to TRBJ2-1; D is undetermined. Trimming took 6 bases from V and 6 from J, leaving 15 bases between them. Per the germline V gene, CDR1 is MNHNS and CDR2 is SASEGT. The CDR3 is made up of 14 amino acids. The CDR3 loop is CASRDVDFFNEQFF. The DNA for the CDR3 is TGTGCCAGCAGGGACGTTGACTTTTTCAATGAGCAGTTCTTC.

This clone has just one count. This sequence joins TRBV6-5 and TRBJ2-7; a weak D match, TRBD2 (5 bases). Germline V gives CDR1 MNHEY, CDR2 SVGAGI. The CDR3 is made up of 14 amino acids. The V and J ends lost 6 bases and 0 bases respectively, with 12 bases between them. In nucleotides, the CDR3 is TGTGCCAGCAGCGCGGGCCCGGCCTCCTACGAGCAGTACGTC. This codes for CASSAGPASYEQYV.

J is TRBJ1-6 and V is TRBV14; 8 nucleotides line up with TRBD1. CDR1 SGHDN and CDR2 FVKESK come from the germline V gene. Germline trimming cut 5 bases from V and 6 bases from J; bases unmatched to any gene: 12. This CDR3 has 17 residues. The CDR3 DNA reads TGTGCCAGCAGCGAGGGGACAGGCTATCAATTTAATTCACCCCTCCACTTT. It is translated as CASSEGTGYQFNSPLHF.

The chain carries TRBV5-3 and TRBJ2-5, with D perhaps matching TRBD2 (5 bases). TRBV5-3 is marked as an open reading frame, function uncertain. V shed 5 bases and J shed 3 bases, with 11 bases lying between them. The CDR3 runs to 13 residues. The CDR3 bases are TGTGCCAGAAGTCTTCTCGGGAAAGAGACCCAGTACTTC. Amino acid sequence: CARSLLGKETQYF.

The rearrangement links TRBV4-3 to TRBJ2-6; no reliable D call. This CDR3 comprises 14 residues. V dropped 1 base and J dropped 3 bases, with 4 bases sitting between them. Germline CDR1 reads LGHNA; CDR2 reads YSLEER. CDR3 in amino acids: CASSQAGGANVLTF. The CDR3 DNA reads TGCGCCAGCAGCCAAGCAGGTGGGGCCAACGTCCTGACTTTC.

The V and J genes are TRBV7-3 and TRBJ2-1; D unclear. The ends were cut back, 4 bases at V and 0 bases at J, with 10 bases in the middle. The germline gives CDR1 SGHTA, CDR2 FQGTGA. The CDR3 runs 15 residues. The CDR3 DNA follows: TGTGCCAGCAGCTCAACTGCTGGCTCCTACAATGAGCAGTTCTTC. Amino acid sequence: CASSSTAGSYNEQFF.

The chain joins TRBV13 to TRBJ2-1; D is uncertain. The CDR3 sequence is 11 residues long. V was trimmed by 5 bases and J by 9 bases, leaving 8 bases between them. Germline CDR1 reads PRHDT; CDR2 reads FYEKMQ (reference sequence). As DNA, the CDR3 is TGTGCCAGCAGCGTCAGTCGTGAGCAGTTCTTC. Protein sequence: CASSVSREQFF.

The rearrangement links TRBV6-1 to TRBJ1-2; 7 bases map to TRBD1. The CDR3 consists of 14 residues. Trimming took 7 bases from V and 8 from J; bases not matched to a gene: 13. Germline CDR1 reads MNHNS; CDR2 reads SASEGT. The chain's CDR3 is CASTVTGTAHGYTF. The CDR3 coding sequence is TGTGCCAGCACCGTGACAGGGACTGCTCACGGCTACACCTTC.

This clone was seen just once. The J gene is TRBJ2-5, the V gene TRBV28, with 9 bases fitting TRBD2. This CDR3 is 16 amino acids long. V shed 4 bases and J 2 bases; nucleotides not matched to a gene: 8. Germline V gene sequence: CDR1 MDHEN, CDR2 SYDVKM. This CDR3 reads CASSSPLAGLQETQYF. CDR3 nucleotides: TGTGCCAGCAGTTCCCCACTAGCGGGCCTACAAGAGACCCAGTACTTC.

This sequence joins TRBV11-2 and TRBJ2-3; TRBD1 matches at 7 bases. The CDR3 spans 15 residues. J was trimmed by 3 bases and V by 5 bases; bases with no gene match: 8. In germline, CDR1 is SGHAT, CDR2 FQNNGV. The CDR3 protein is CASSPPGQATDTQYF. CDR3 bases: TGTGCCAGCAGCCCTCCCGGACAGGCTACAGATACGCAGTATTTT.

The CDR3 protein is CASSRTGGVQETQYF. The CDR3 DNA follows: TGTGCCAGCAGTCGGACAGGGGGCGTTCAAGAGACCCAGTACTTC. V usage is TRBV6-5 and J usage is TRBJ2-5; TRBD1 matches at 11 bases. Per germline, CDR1 MNHEY and CDR2 SVGAGI. J gave up 2 bases and V 5 bases, and 4 bases lay outside the gene matches. This CDR3 contains 15 residues.

This chain joins TRBV19 and TRBJ2-2; D remains ambiguous. Germline V gives CDR1 LNHDA, CDR2 SQIVND (reference sequence). The CDR3 is 13 amino acids. Trimming removed 7 bases from V and 6 bases from J, with 12 bases in between. The DNA for the CDR3 is TGTGCCAGTACGGAAGGTGGGCCCGGGGAGCTGTTTTTT. Its translation is CASTEGGPGELFF.

The J gene is TRBJ1-3, the V gene TRBV15; D gene ambiguous. Trimming removed 3 bases at V and 4 bases at J, with 13 bases between. Germline V gene data show CDR1 as LNHNV and CDR2 as YYDKDF (reference sequence). The CDR3 covers 15 residues. The CDR3, as DNA: TGTGCCACCAGCAGGGCCCTCGGGTCGGGAAACACCATATATTTT. It yields the protein CATSRALGSGNTIYF.

This chain links TRBV19 with TRBJ1-1, with D possibly matching TRBD1 (5 bases). This CDR3 spans 13 amino acids. Trimming pared 7 bases from V and 1 base from J, leaving 10 bases between. CDR1 is LNHDA, CDR2 SQIVND, per germline (reference sequence). The CDR3 sequence: CASTSRENTEAFF. The CDR3 nucleotides read TGTGCCAGTACCTCCAGGGAGAACACTGAAGCTTTCTTT.

The chain's CDR3 is CASSSTRYGRDNLHF. Here the CDR3 DNA reads TGTGCCAGCAGCTCAACCCGATACGGCCGGGACAACCTCCACTTT. The chain joins TRBV27 to TRBJ1-6; a weak D match, TRBD1 (6 bases). The CDR3 length is 15 residues. The ends were cut back, 6 bases at V and 15 bases at J, with 24 bases in the middle. Germline assignment: CDR1 MNHEY and CDR2 SMNVEV (reference sequence).

This chain links TRBV27 with TRBJ2-1; tentatively, D is TRBD1 (6 bases). The CDR3 has 14 amino acids. Trimming stripped 5 bases from V and 12 bases from J, with 20 bases between. Germline lookup yields CDR1 MNHEY and CDR2 SMNVEV (reference sequence). The CDR3 bases are TGTGCCAGCAGTCCCTTGGGGGCCGCCGAGGGGCAGTTCTTC. This translates into CASSPLGAAEGQFF.